The rows below give T cell receptor beta chains drawn from one sample of a study of blood T cell repertoires in COVID-19. Measured with immunoSEQ multiplex PCR; TCRdb has only the in-frame clones, and not every one. The repertoire holds some 60,000 clones, with 84% as singletons. Sequences were obtained from peripheral blood. The source is a man aged 80 or over with COVID-19, enrolled during active disease. CDR3s include the opening cysteine and the closing phenylalanine or tryptophan. The D gene is left open where the match is weak. The size entry is marked missing in some rows and otherwise reads once, few, many or a size class.

size	V	D	J	CDR3	DNA
NA	TRBV6-6	TRBD1	TRBJ2-1	CASNQGAPQDEQFF	TGTGCCAGCAACCAGGGGGCGCCGCAGGATGAGCAGTTCTTC
NA	TRBV19	TRBD1	TRBJ2-2	CASSGGGTGTGELFF	TGTGCCAGTAGTGGAGGGGGGACAGGGACCGGGGAGCTGTTTTTT
NA	TRBV4-2	NA	TRBJ1-2	CASSEIGDGYTF	TGTGCCAGCAGCGAAATAGGGGATGGCTACACCTTC
NA	TRBV7-9	NA	TRBJ1-6	CARPGLSPLHF	TGTGCCCGCCCAGGCTTGTCACCCCTCCACTTT
once	TRBV3-1/TRBV3-2	TRBD1	TRBJ1-2	CASSPGTGGGYTF	TGTGCCAGCAGCCCAGGGACAGGAGGCGGCTACACCTTC
NA	TRBV5-1	NA	TRBJ2-7	CASSLRGYEQYF	TGCGCCAGCAGCTTAAGAGGATACGAGCAGTACTTC
NA	TRBV3-1/TRBV3-2	NA	TRBJ1-3	CASSPGGVSGNTIYF	TGTGCCAGCAGCCCCGGCGGAGTATCTGGAAACACCATATATTTT
NA	TRBV20-1	NA	TRBJ1-5	CSASLGGAGNQPQHF	TGCAGTGCTAGTCTTGGGGGGGCTGGCAATCAGCCCCAGCATTTT
NA	TRBV7-2	TRBD2	TRBJ2-3	CASSLEAPGLAGGIDTQYF	TGTGCCAGCAGCTTAGAAGCCCCGGGACTAGCGGGGGGGATTGATACGCAGTATTTT
NA	TRBV5-4	NA	TRBJ2-1	CASSLGADYSYNEQFF	TGTGCCAGCAGCTTGGGAGCGGACTACTCCTACAATGAGCAGTTCTTC
few	TRBV5-3	NA	TRBJ2-7	CARSLRDIYEQYF	TGTGCCAGAAGCTTGCGGGACATCTACGAGCAGTACTTC
NA	TRBV10-2	TRBD1	TRBJ1-4	CASSEQGQGNEKLFF	TGCGCCAGCAGTGAGCAGGGACAGGGTAATGAAAAACTGTTTTTT
NA	TRBV24-1	TRBD1	TRBJ2-1	CATSDSLGQGNYNEQFF	TGTGCCACCAGTGATTCCCTTGGACAGGGAAACTACAATGAGCAGTTCTTC
few	TRBV10-3	NA	TRBJ2-5	CAISDIETQYF	TGTGCCATCAGTGATATCGAGACCCAGTACTTC
once	TRBV6-5	NA	TRBJ1-1	CASSRRGSMNTEAFF	TGTGCCAGCAGCCGTAGAGGGAGCATGAACACTGAAGCTTTCTTT
few	TRBV29-1	TRBD2	TRBJ2-1	CSVEDNSGSSYNEQFF	TGCAGCGTTGAAGATAATAGCGGGAGCTCCTACAATGAGCAGTTCTTC
NA	TRBV7-8	NA	TRBJ1-6	CASSLATTRGSPLHF	TGTGCCAGCAGCTTAGCGACAACAAGGGGATCACCCCTCCACTTT
NA	TRBV5-4	NA	TRBJ1-6	CASSLGRRKGVNSPLHF	TGTGCCAGCAGCTTGGGCCGGAGAAAGGGGGTTAATTCACCCCTCCACTTT
NA	TRBV7-9	TRBD1	TRBJ1-3	CASSEDREGNTIYF	TGTGCCAGCAGCGAAGACAGGGAGGGAAACACCATATATTTT
NA	TRBV5-4	TRBD1	TRBJ2-2	CASSPPGQGSTGELFF	TGTGCCAGCAGCCCCCCGGGACAGGGAAGCACCGGGGAGCTGTTTTTT
once	TRBV5-6	NA	TRBJ2-1	CASSLWLVTYNEQFF	TGTGCCAGCAGCTTGTGGCTAGTCACCTACAATGAGCAGTTCTTC
once	TRBV28	NA	TRBJ1-2	CASEHYGGADGYTF	TGTGCCAGCGAACATTATGGGGGGGCTGATGGCTACACCTTC
once	TRBV19	TRBD1	TRBJ2-1	CASTYGTAIDNEQFF	TGTGCCAGTACTTATGGGACAGCGATTGACAATGAGCAGTTCTTC
NA	TRBV5-5	NA	TRBJ2-7	CASSLGHGGEQYF	TGTGCCAGCAGCTTGGGGCACGGCGGGGAGCAGTACTTC
NA	TRBV9	NA	TRBJ1-6	CASSVDGQTNSPLHF	TGTGCCAGCAGCGTAGACGGACAGACTAATTCACCCCTCCACTTT
NA	TRBV25-1	TRBD1	TRBJ1-2	CASSGDRDSYGYTF	TGTGCCAGCAGTGGGGACAGGGACTCCTATGGCTACACCTTC
NA	TRBV5-1	TRBD2	TRBJ2-1	CATKMDGGAYNEQFF	TGCGCCACCAAGATGGACGGGGGGGCCTACAATGAGCAGTTCTTC
NA	TRBV20-1	NA	TRBJ1-1	CSVLGDTEAFF	TGCAGTGTCCTAGGGGACACTGAAGCTTTCTTT
NA	TRBV6-5	TRBD1	TRBJ1-2	CATYPGQGERYGYTF	TGTGCCACCTACCCCGGACAGGGAGAAAGATATGGCTACACCTTC